This TCR beta chain emerged from a study of lymphopenia after photon versus proton radiotherapy (dated by TCRdb to the late 2010s). Looking at the study overall: The study compared the immunological effects of photon versus proton radiation therapy in patients with gastrointestinal tumors who developed high-grade lymphopenia. The cohort comprised approximately 21 patients with gastrointestinal tumors who received either photon or proton therapy and then developed lymphopenia. The goal of the study was to describe how the two radiation modalities differ in their effects on the immune system.

As for this clone: It lacks a known antigen. The input lacks base qualities; no much larger clone sits a single base away.

The research as a whole found: The survival association was assessed only in patients who died, and the authors presented better survival with proton therapy as a possibility rather than a demonstrated result. After the lymphocyte count nadir, oligoclonal expansion, especially of CD8+ Temra cells, was observed in photon-treated repertoires, and the drop in diversity was driven by this expansion. Proton-treated patients stayed relatively stable during treatment, while photon-treated patients lost naive T cells and TCR diversity and gained effector/memory populations. Across the cohort, an inverse correlation was found between a larger post-nadir drop in TCR diversity and overall survival time among patients who died.

Preparation of the library involved the immunoSEQ multiplex PCR assay. Deep sequencing of rearranged TCR beta loci, alongside multiparametric flow cytometry, was used to profile T cell repertoires. In TCRdb, the immuneACCESS table is reduced to in-frame sequences with V and J assigned. These tables do not hold every clone; where another copy was compared, an unresolved V gene accounts for under half, and the others remain unexplained. This sample has 150,000 to 200,000 clones in its table, and approximately 91% of those were observed once. Jointly, the top ten make up roughly 4.7% of the sample. According to the germline V gene (reference sequence), CDR1 reads LNHDA and CDR2 reads SQIVND. There are 14 amino acids in the CDR3, from cysteine to phenylalanine inclusive. This entry keeps only the CDR3 DNA: 42 bases, framed from base 1. The trim is 6 bases for V and 0 bases for J, with a gap of 9 bases between the germline ends.

The source was peripheral blood, collected from a patient treated with photon-based radiotherapy. The clonotype comes from a man aged 45-60 years with gastric cancer. The V and J segments used are TRBV19 and TRBJ2-1; no D segment can be confidently identified. The CDR3 corresponds to CASRARSSYNEQFF. The nucleotide sequence reads TGTGCCAGTAGAGCCCGAAGCTCCTACAATGAGCAGTTCTTC.